The 14 T cell receptor beta chains below were found in one sample sequenced in a study of blood T cell repertoires in COVID-19. Sequencing was performed with immunoSEQ multiplex PCR; in TCRdb, only in-frame clones are kept and a portion is missing. The table includes 150,000 or so clones, about 82% detected once. Material: peripheral blood. All receptors derive from a woman in her 40s with active or convalescent COVID-19.

V is TRBV6-2 or TRBV6-3 and J is TRBJ2-1; 9 nucleotides line up with TRBD1. Unmatched junction bases numbered 7, after V lost 2 bases and J lost 8 bases. CDR3 length: 15 amino acids. From germline, CDR1 is MNHEY and CDR2 SVGEGT. CDR3 nucleotides: TGTGCCAGCAGTTACGGGACAGGGACCAGGGATGAGCAGTTCTTC. Translating gives CASSYGTGTRDEQFF.

The rearrangement uses TRBV27 and TRBJ2-1; possibly TRBD2 for D (6 bases). Germline V gene sequence: CDR1 MNHEY, CDR2 SMNVEV (reference sequence). V was cut by 0 bases and J by 11 bases, with 20 bases left in between. This CDR3 region has 16 residues. This chain's CDR3 is CASSLSGQGGTWKQFF. DNA of the CDR3: TGTGCCAGCAGTTTATCTGGCCAGGGCGGGACTTGGAAGCAGTTCTTC.

The chain has TRBV27 and TRBJ1-6, with TRBD1 as a possible D gene (5 bases). The CDR3 totals 15 residues. Germline V gives CDR1 MNHEY, CDR2 SMNVEV (reference sequence). V was trimmed by 3 bases and J by 7 bases, leaving 13 bases between them. The CDR3 here is CASSLSGGWNSPLHF. CDR3 nucleotides: TGTGCCAGCAGTTTGTCGGGGGGGTGGAATTCACCCCTCCACTTT.

V and J are TRBV10-2 and TRBJ2-7; TRBD2 matches 11 bases. The CDR3 runs 17 residues. With V trimmed by 6 bases and J by 4 bases, 14 bases remained unmatched. Germline lookup yields CDR1 WSHSY and CDR2 SAAADI. The CDR3 region is CASRPDPGSGRAYEQYF. CDR3 DNA sequence: TGCGCCAGCAGGCCTGACCCGGGTAGCGGGAGGGCGTACGAGCAGTACTTC.

The chain joins TRBV15 to TRBJ1-4, with D tentatively TRBD1 (6 bases). V gave up 1 base and J gave up 10 bases, with 13 bases separating them. Germline CDR1 LNHNV, CDR2 YYDKDF (reference sequence). The CDR3 totals 14 residues. The CDR3 is CATSRARGGAKLFF. The CDR3 coding sequence is TGTGCCACCAGCAGAGCTAGAGGGGGGGCAAAACTGTTTTTT.

CDR3: CASSLPMGQTQYF. In DNA form, the CDR3 reads TGTGCCAGCAGTTTACCGATGGGGCAGACTCAGTACTTC. This chain connects TRBV28 to TRBJ2-7; D may be TRBD1 (5 bases). Germline V gene data show CDR1 as MDHEN and CDR2 as SYDVKM. CDR3 length: 13 residues. V lost 2 bases and J 10 bases, leaving 15 bases between the germline ends.

The rearrangement joins TRBV3-1 (or the pseudogene TRBV3-2) to TRBJ1-5; 7 bases line up with TRBD1. V shed 2 bases, J shed 3 bases, and the junction held 1 base outside the gene matches. Germline V gene lookup returns CDR1 LGHDT and CDR2 YNNKEL (reference sequence). The CDR3 is 14 residues long. The CDR3, as DNA: TGTGCCAGCAGCCAACAGGGGGTCAATCAGCCCCAGCATTTT. Residues: CASSQQGVNQPQHF.

The chain combines TRBV28 with TRBJ1-2; tentative D call: TRBD1 (6 bases). Trimming cost V 2 bases and J 2 bases, with 9 bases left between them. The CDR3 totals 14 residues. Germline values: CDR1 MDHEN, CDR2 SYDVKM. The CDR3 loop is CASSLPQGNYGYTF. The CDR3 coding sequence is TGTGCCAGCAGTTTACCCCAGGGGAACTATGGCTACACCTTC.

V usage is TRBV10-1 and J usage is TRBJ2-1; D possibly corresponds to TRBD2 (6 bases). CDR1 and CDR2 (germline): WNHNN, SYGVQD (reference sequence). The CDR3 runs 15 residues. Trimming removed 0 bases from V and 4 bases from J, with 10 bases in between. Written as DNA, the CDR3 is TGCGCCAGCAGTGAGTCGGGGAGGCGATACAATGAGCAGTTCTTC. As protein: CASSESGRRYNEQFF.

V and J are TRBV7-9 and TRBJ1-1, with D unresolved. Germline CDR1 and CDR2: SEHNR and FQNEAQ (reference sequence). V shed 5 bases and J shed 4 bases, with 17 bases lying between them. The CDR3 has 15 residues. CDR3 nucleotide sequence: TGTGCCAGCAGCCCATTGAGAGAACGCGGCACTGAAGCTTTCTTT. Protein: CASSPLRERGTEAFF.

Concerning this clone itself: The same CDR3 arises from other DNA sequences in this sample as well. The V call is TRBV7-2, the J call TRBJ1-5; D not resolved. The V end was cut by 3 bases, the J end by 4 bases, with 7 bases between. Germline V gene lookup returns CDR1 SGHTA and CDR2 FQGNSA. The CDR3 has 13 amino acids. For the CDR3, the DNA is TGTGCCAGCAGCTTTAACAGTAATCAGCCCCAGCATTTT. Its translation is CASSFNSNQPQHF. The full variable domain, its missing parts supplied by reference TRBV7-2 and TRBJ1-5, is GAGVSQSPSNKVTEKGKDVELRCDPISGHTALYWYRQSLGQGLEFLIYFQGNSAPDKSGLPSDRFSAERTGGSVSTLTIQRTQQEDSAVYLCASSFNSNQPQHFGDGTRLSIL.

This sequence joins TRBV19 and TRBJ1-1; the D is unclear. There are 15 residues in the CDR3. Germline-derived CDR1 and CDR2 are LNHDA and SQIVND (reference sequence). Between the trimmed V and J ends, which lost 7 bases and 1 base, there was a span of 16 bases. CDR3 sequence reads: CASTGDGRRNTEAFF. The CDR3 bases are TGTGCCAGTACCGGGGATGGGCGGCGGAACACTGAAGCTTTCTTT.

Comment on this clone: Germline is not matched at one junction end, which may reflect a read error. The V and J genes are TRBV7-7 and TRBJ2-5; D gene ambiguous. The CDR3 is made up of 13 amino acids. Germline CDR1 SSHAT, CDR2 FNYEAQ (reference sequence). The chain's CDR3 is CASSSTLLETQYF. The CDR3 nucleotides are TGTGCTAGCAGCTCAACATTGCTGGAGACCCAGTACTTC.

The chain links TRBV30 to TRBJ1-3; D is undetermined. The germline V gene encodes CDR1 GTSNPN and CDR2 SVGIG (reference sequence). The CDR3 is made up of 11 amino acids. V was shortened by 5 bases and J by 2 bases, with 4 bases between the two germline ends. This chain's CDR3 is CAWAPGNTIYF. CDR3 nucleotide sequence: TGTGCCTGGGCTCCTGGAAACACCATATATTTT.